The clone carrying this T cell receptor beta chain was counted a single time. No antigen is known for it. The data were taken from a study of cytomegalovirus exposure and HLA in healthy donors. General study results and limits: V- and J-gene trimming in TCR beta was tied to a missense DCLRE1C variant by an analysis performed later.

Amplification used 60 Vbeta primers and 13 Jbeta primers. Sequenced by immunoSEQ multiplex PCR; TCRdb stores in-frame clones only, minus some. The repertoire holds under 250,000 clones, with approximately 80% as singletons. The specimen was PBMCs. This TCR derives from a boy under 10 years old in good health and CMV-seronegative.

CDR3 sequence (DNA): TGTGCCAGCAGCTCTCGACAGGCTCCTAACTATGGCTACACCTTC. It is translated as CASSSRQAPNYGYTF. V usage is TRBV4-2 and J usage is TRBJ1-2, with D perhaps matching TRBD1 (6 bases). V shed 5 bases and J shed 0 bases, with 13 bases lying between them. Germline assignment: CDR1 LGHNA and CDR2 YNFKEQ. The CDR3 totals 15 residues.